These 30 T cell receptor beta chains were sequenced from one sample in a study of shared clonotypes between healthy human individuals (dated by TCRdb to the early 2020s). Libraries were constructed by the immunoSEQ multiplex PCR assay. Held by TCRdb, this immuneACCESS table contains in-frame sequences only and omits some clones. Under half of the omission traces to an unresolved V gene where checked; the cause of the rest is unknown. This sample gives roughly 1,500,000 clones in total; 98% of them show up just once. The ten largest account for less than 0.55% of the sample. Material: naive CD4+ T cells sorted from blood. In the paper's terms, the cell subset or site label means: CD45RA+ positively selected. Receptors originate from a man aged 25 to 40 in good health.

The rearrangement joins TRBV7-9 to TRBJ2-1; TRBD2 matches at 10 bases. CDR3 length equals 17 residues. V lost 8 bases, J lost 4 bases, and 14 bases stayed unmatched. The germline gives CDR1 SEHNR, CDR2 FQNEAQ (reference sequence). CDR3 amino acids: CASSPPPRAGGYNEQFF. In nucleotides, the CDR3 is TGTGCCAGCTCTCCTCCCCCGAGAGCGGGAGGGTACAATGAGCAGTTCTTC.

The genes are TRBV19 and TRBJ2-7, with 10 bases lining up with TRBD1. From germline, CDR1 is LNHDA and CDR2 SQIVND (reference sequence). V dropped 3 bases and J dropped 4; count of bases not matched to a gene: 15. The CDR3 has 18 amino acids. CDR3 protein: CASSIIATGTGAVYEQYF. DNA of the CDR3: TGTGCCAGTAGTATTATAGCTACCGGGACAGGGGCAGTATACGAGCAGTACTTC.

This clone occurred a few times. The same CDR3 also results from other DNA sequences found in this sample. This chain joins TRBV5-1 and TRBJ2-3; D not resolved. The germline gives CDR1 SGHRS, CDR2 YFSETQ. Trimming removed 1 base at V and 2 bases at J, with 5 bases between. This CDR3 comprises 13 residues. The chain's CDR3 is CASSLIPTDTQYF. The CDR3 DNA reads TGCGCCAGCAGCTTGATACCCACAGATACGCAGTATTTT.

The rearrangement uses TRBV5-1 and TRBJ2-3; 12 bases match TRBD2. From germline, CDR1 is SGHRS and CDR2 YFSETQ. With V trimmed by 4 bases and J by 7 bases, 4 bases remained unmatched. The CDR3 consists of 14 residues. This CDR3 is CASSMTSGRHTQYF. For the CDR3, the DNA is TGCGCCAGCAGCATGACTAGCGGGAGACATACGCAGTATTTT. Full variable domain (missing parts from reference TRBV5-1 and TRBJ2-3): KAGVTQTPRYLIKTRGQQVTLSCSPISGHRSVSWYQQTPGQGLQFLFEYFSETQRNKGNFPGRFSGRQFSNSRSEMNVSTLELGDSALYLCASSMTSGRHTQYFGPGTRLTVL.

This rearrangement joins TRBV6-1 to TRBJ1-4, with D unclear. CDR1 and CDR2 (germline): MNHNS, SASEGT. With 2 bases removed from V and 7 bases from J, the gap between germline ends came to 8 bases. This CDR3 is built from 13 residues. The CDR3 region has the DNA TGTGCCAGCAGTGAATCCGGGATTGAAAAACTGTTTTTT. This sequence encodes CASSESGIEKLFF.

This rearrangement joins TRBV10-1 to TRBJ2-5, with TRBD2 as a possible D gene (8 bases). Trimming cost V 7 bases and J 4 bases, with 34 bases left between them. The CDR3 contains 20 residues. Germline loops: CDR1 WNHNN, CDR2 SYGVQD (reference sequence). CDR3 in amino acids: CASTGTAYSGKNSCRETQYF. The CDR3 DNA sequence: TGCGCCAGCACCGGGACAGCCTATAGCGGGAAGAACTCTTGTAGAGAGACCCAGTACTTC.

The chain carries TRBV25-1 and TRBJ2-5; possibly TRBD2 for D (6 bases). Between the trimmed V and J ends, which lost 6 bases and 5 bases, there was a span of 16 bases. This CDR3 spans 14 amino acids. Germline-derived CDR1 and CDR2 are MGHDK and SYGVNS. As DNA, the CDR3 is TGTGCCAGCAGCACGGAGGGCGGCTTGGAGACCCAGTACTTC. Its protein is CASSTEGGLETQYF.

The chain combines TRBV7-9 with TRBJ2-7; D is undetermined. Germline-derived CDR1 and CDR2 are SEHNR and FQNEAQ (reference sequence). Trimming removed 1 base from V and 0 bases from J, with 7 bases in between. CDR3 length: 14 amino acids. The CDR3 DNA follows: TGTGCCAGCAGCTTAGTAACAGACTCCTACGAGCAGTACTTC. Amino acids: CASSLVTDSYEQYF.

V and J are TRBV29-1 and TRBJ2-3; 9 positions agree with TRBD1. The CDR3 runs to 11 residues. Germline-derived CDR1 and CDR2 are SQVTM and ANQGSEA. J was trimmed by 9 bases and V by 4 bases; bases with no gene match: 2. CDR3 sequence (DNA): TGCAGCGTTGGAGGACAGGGGACGCAGTATTTT. The encoded protein is CSVGGQGTQYF.

The CDR3 reads CASSRDNSYEQYF. The CDR3 nucleotides are TGTGCCAGCAGCCGGGACAACTCCTACGAGCAGTACTTC. This chain links TRBV14 with TRBJ2-7; D may be TRBD1 (6 bases). The CDR3 length is 13 residues. V was pared by 4 bases and J by 0 bases, with 7 bases between. Per germline, CDR1 SGHDN and CDR2 FVKESK. Drawing the rest from reference TRBV14 and TRBJ2-7, the complete variable domain is EAGVTQFPSHSVIEKGQTVTLRCDPISGHDNLYWYRRVMGKEIKFLLHFVKESKQDESGMPNNRFLAERTGGTYSTLKVQPAELEDSGVYFCASSRDNSYEQYFGPGTRLTVT.

J is TRBJ2-4 and V is TRBV11-2; 8 bases are a match to TRBD2. The ends lost 2 bases at V and 9 bases at J; junction bases unmatched: 15. The CDR3 runs to 17 residues. Germline V CDR1 and CDR2: SGHAT, FQNNGV. This chain's CDR3 is CASSLLTSGARKGIQYF. The CDR3 coding sequence is TGTGCCAGCAGCTTACTAACTAGCGGAGCAAGGAAGGGCATTCAGTACTTC. Looking up the rest from reference TRBV11-2 and TRBJ2-4 gives the full variable domain: EAGVAQSPRYKIIEKRQSVAFWCNPISGHATLYWYQQILGQGPKLLIQFQNNGVVDDSQLPKDRFSAERLKGVDSTLKIQPAKLEDSAVYLCASSLLTSGARKGIQYFGAGTRLSVL.

This chain links TRBV5-4 with TRBJ1-4; D possibly corresponds to TRBD1 (6 bases). The CDR3 runs 16 residues. Germline CDR1 is SGHNT and CDR2 is YYREEE (reference sequence). Trimming left V 4 bases short and J 6 bases short, with 19 bases between. The CDR3 region is CASSLRGLLADEKLFF. The CDR3 nucleotides are TGTGCCAGCAGCCTCAGGGGCCTACTCGCGGATGAAAAACTGTTTTTT.

The rearrangement joins TRBV19 to TRBJ2-7; 10 positions agree with TRBD2. The CDR3 loop spans 16 amino acids. The V segment lost 0 bases and the J segment 3 bases; nucleotides outside the gene matches: 5. CDR1 is LNHDA, CDR2 SQIVND, per germline (reference sequence). The chain's CDR3 is CASSIDRLAGDYEQYF. Written as DNA, the CDR3 is TGTGCCAGTAGTATAGATCGGCTAGCGGGAGACTACGAGCAGTACTTC. Combining the CDR3 with reference TRBV19 and TRBJ2-7 gives the whole variable domain DGGITQSPKYLFRKEGQNVTLSCEQNLNHDAMYWYRQDPGQGLRLIYYSQIVNDFQKGDIAEGYSVSREKKESFPLTVTSAQKNPTAFYLCASSIDRLAGDYEQYFGPGTRLTVT.

The chain uses TRBV13 and TRBJ2-7; D perhaps matches TRBD2 (6 bases). V lost 1 base and J lost 2, with 12 bases in between. The CDR3 is 15 amino acids. Per germline, CDR1 PRHDT and CDR2 FYEKMQ (reference sequence). The CDR3 DNA reads TGTGCCAGCAGCTTAGCGCCCGGCGGGACCTACGAGCAGTACTTC. It is translated as CASSLAPGGTYEQYF.

Concerning this clone: At the DNA level, this CDR3 is encoded by other sequences in the same sample as well. The chain couples TRBV7-9 to TRBJ2-3, with 8 bases matching TRBD2. J gave up 3 bases and V 5 bases, and 4 bases lay outside the gene matches. The CDR3 is 14 amino acids. In germline, CDR1 is SEHNR, CDR2 FQNEAQ (reference sequence). The CDR3 protein is CASSQRELTDTQYF. Written as DNA, the CDR3 is TGTGCCAGCAGCCAGCGGGAGTTAACAGATACGCAGTATTTT.

The chain joins TRBV7-2 to TRBJ2-7, with D tentatively TRBD2 (6 bases). Trimming cost V 3 bases and J 4 bases, with 10 bases left between them. This CDR3 is 13 amino acids long. The germline gives CDR1 SGHTA, CDR2 FQGNSA. CDR3 DNA: TGTGCCAGCAGCTTCGGGAGTAGGTACGAGCAGTACTTC. It is translated as CASSFGSRYEQYF.

The chain carries TRBV6-5 and TRBJ2-7; D uncertain. This CDR3 spans 14 amino acids. The ends were cut back, 6 bases at V and 2 bases at J, with 14 bases in the middle. The germline V gene encodes CDR1 MNHEY and CDR2 SVGAGI. CDR3 sequence (DNA): TGTGCCAGCAGCCTCCTAAGAGGCCCCTACGAGCAGTACTTC. It translates to CASSLLRGPYEQYF.

This rearrangement joins TRBV7-9 to TRBJ2-3; 12 positions match TRBD2. Germline assignment: CDR1 SEHNR and CDR2 FQNEAQ (reference sequence). J lost 3 bases, V lost 2 bases, and 9 bases had no gene match. The CDR3 has 18 residues. CDR3 in DNA: TGTGCCAGCAGCTTATGGCCTAGCGGGAGGGGGGCTACAGATACGCAGTATTTT. It encodes CASSLWPSGRGATDTQYF.

This clone was detected once. J is TRBJ1-1 and V is TRBV20-1; D not resolved. The CDR3 has 11 residues. V lost 7 bases and J lost 6, with 12 bases in between. CDR1 is DFQATT and CDR2 is SNEGSKA in the germline V gene (reference sequence). CDR3 sequence: CSEATPSEAFF. CDR3 nucleotide sequence: TGCAGTGAAGCTACACCTTCTGAAGCTTTCTTT.

In its sample, this clone was seen once. The chain has TRBV28 and TRBJ1-5; D remains ambiguous. Germline V gives CDR1 MDHEN, CDR2 SYDVKM. CDR3 length equals 15 residues. V shed 6 bases and J shed 4 bases, with 16 bases lying between them. In nucleotides, the CDR3 is TGTGCCAGCAGCCGACCTGGGAGAGGGAATCAGCCCCAGCATTTT. It yields the protein CASSRPGRGNQPQHF.

This chain joins TRBV19 and TRBJ2-1; perhaps TRBD1 as D (5 bases). The germline gives CDR1 LNHDA, CDR2 SQIVND (reference sequence). V was cut by 6 bases and J by 7 bases, with 10 bases left in between. The CDR3 contains 12 residues. The CDR3 DNA reads as TGTGCCAGTAGCCGCCCAGGGAATGAGCAGTTCTTC. Protein product: CASSRPGNEQFF.

To note about this clone: The same CDR3 arises from other DNA sequences in this sample as well. The chain couples TRBV6-5 to TRBJ1-1; D gene uncertain. The V end was cut by 0 bases, the J end by 0 bases, with 5 bases between. Germline V CDR1 and CDR2: MNHEY, SVGAGI. This CDR3 region has 14 residues. This CDR3 reads CASSYSTVNTEAFF. Here the CDR3 DNA reads TGTGCCAGCAGTTACTCGACCGTGAACACTGAAGCTTTCTTT.

This chain uses TRBV10-3 with TRBJ2-1; the match to TRBD2 covers 9 bases. Germline V gene data show CDR1 as ENHRY and CDR2 as SYGVKD. V lost 2 bases and J lost 7; bases outside the gene matches: 9. The CDR3 length is 16 residues. CDR3 coding DNA: TGTGCCATCAGTGAGACCCCGCTAGCGGGACAGAATGAGCAGTTCTTC. It yields the protein CAISETPLAGQNEQFF.

This clone was observed once. The chain combines TRBV6-4 with TRBJ2-2; D is undetermined. Germline CDR1 reads MRHNA; CDR2 reads SNTAGT. V was pared by 7 bases and J by 0 bases, with 9 bases between. CDR3 length: 14 amino acids. This CDR3 reads CASKRRTNTGELFF. Written as DNA, the CDR3 is TGTGCCAGCAAAAGACGGACGAACACCGGGGAGCTGTTTTTT.

V gene TRBV7-9 combines with J gene TRBJ2-4; maybe TRBD2 (5 bases). V lost 4 bases and J lost 2, with 15 bases in between. Germline V gene sequence: CDR1 SEHNR, CDR2 FQNEAQ (reference sequence). The CDR3 extends over 16 amino acids. This CDR3 is CASSSGLPGTKNIQYF. The CDR3 DNA reads TGTGCCAGCAGCTCCGGACTCCCTGGGACCAAAAACATTCAGTACTTC.

On this clone: Mismatch with germline at one junction end may stem from a read error. The genes are TRBV5-3 and TRBJ2-1, with D possibly being TRBD1 or TRBD2 (5 bases each). TRBV5-3 is labeled an ORF, and its function is uncertain. The CDR3 has 12 residues. The CDR3 DNA reads as TGTGCCAGCAGCTTGGGACCCAATGAGCAGTTCTTC. As protein: CASSLGPNEQFF.

This clone was observed a single time. The chain is built from TRBV5-3 and TRBJ2-1; D not certain. TRBV5-3 is labeled an ORF, and its function is uncertain. The CDR3 is 13 residues long. Trimming pared 5 bases from V and 4 bases from J, leaving 10 bases between. Here the CDR3 reads CARSHNYYNEQFF. The CDR3 DNA follows: TGTGCCAGAAGTCATAACTATTACAATGAGCAGTTCTTC.

The count of this clone is one. This sequence joins TRBV15 and TRBJ2-7; 10 nucleotides line up with TRBD2. The V gene's germline CDR1 is LNHNV and CDR2 YYDKDF (reference sequence). Trimming took 0 bases from V and 5 from J; bases not matched to a gene: 7. The CDR3 is made up of 16 amino acids. This chain's CDR3 is CATSRDRRTSGHEQYF. DNA of the CDR3: TGTGCCACCAGCAGAGATCGCCGGACTAGCGGCCACGAGCAGTACTTC.

The chain joins TRBV6-5 to TRBJ2-7; D gene unclear. The CDR3 sequence is 14 residues long. The ends were cut back, 6 bases at V and 2 bases at J, with 14 bases in the middle. The germline gives CDR1 MNHEY, CDR2 SVGAGI. The CDR3 here is CASSHKTVPYEQYF. The CDR3, as DNA: TGTGCCAGCAGCCATAAAACAGTCCCCTACGAGCAGTACTTC.

The V call is TRBV10-2, the J call TRBJ2-7, with no clear D. Germline values: CDR1 WSHSY, CDR2 SAAADI. CDR3 length: 14 amino acids. With 10 bases removed from V and 3 bases from J, the gap between germline ends came to 19 bases. CDR3 bases: TGCGCCACCCTACCTCCACAGAGCAACTACGAGCAGTACTTC. The encoded protein is CATLPPQSNYEQYF.